These 25 T cell receptor beta chains were sequenced from one sample in a study of shared clonotypes between healthy human individuals. Libraries were prepared by immunoSEQ multiplex PCR; TCRdb keeps only in-frame clonotypes and omits some of them. The sample contains about 2.4 million clones, 93% of which appear only once. The sequencing input was naive CD4+ T cells from PBMCs. Subset indicated: CD45RA+ positively selected. These receptors all come from a man in his late teens or twenties in good health. Some clones in this sample may be carry-over from other donors' samples.

V gene TRBV9 combines with J gene TRBJ2-7, with TRBD1 identical over 9 bases. The ends lost 0 bases at V and 2 bases at J; junction bases unmatched: 6. CDR1 is SGDLS, CDR2 YYNGEE, per germline. The CDR3 is made up of 16 amino acids. For the CDR3, the DNA is TGTGCCAGCAGCGTAGGGGCCGGGACAGGGCCCTACGAGCAGTACTTC. Protein: CASSVGAGTGPYEQYF. The full variable domain, with the rest looked up from reference TRBV9 and TRBJ2-7, is DSGVTQTPKHLITATGQRVTLRCSPRSGDLSVYWYQQSLDQGLQFLIQYYNGEERAKGNILERFSAQQFPDLHSELNLSSLELGDSALYFCASSVGAGTGPYEQYFGPGTRLTVT.

The chain combines TRBV28 with TRBJ1-5; TRBD1 matches 9 bases. The ends lost 10 bases at V and 6 bases at J; junction bases unmatched: 19. The CDR3 contains 17 residues. Per the germline V gene, CDR1 is MDHEN and CDR2 is SYDVKM. CDR3 DNA sequence: TGTGCCACCGCCGGGACAGGGCCCCCTCTTCACGGTCAGCCCCAGCATTTT. Protein sequence: CATAGTGPPLHGQPQHF.

CDR3 residues: CASSPDGGREQYF. The CDR3, as DNA: TGTGCCAGCTCACCCGATGGGGGGCGAGAGCAGTACTTC. This rearrangement joins TRBV18 to TRBJ2-7; D could derive from TRBD1 or TRBD2 (6 bases each). V lost 3 bases, J lost 7 bases, and 13 bases lay in between. CDR1 and CDR2 (germline): KGHSH, LQKENI. This CDR3 contains 13 residues.

V usage is TRBV7-9 and J usage is TRBJ1-1, with no clear D. This CDR3 is built from 14 residues. V shed 0 bases and J shed 3 bases, with 8 bases lying between them. The germline gives CDR1 SEHNR, CDR2 FQNEAQ (reference sequence). Here the CDR3 reads CASSLALVYTEAFF. The CDR3 coding sequence is TGTGCCAGCAGCTTAGCGCTAGTTTACACTGAAGCTTTCTTT.

This chain uses TRBV4-1 with TRBJ1-3, with D possibly matching TRBD1 (5 bases). This CDR3 has 14 residues. With 6 bases removed from V and 0 bases from J, the gap between germline ends came to 9 bases. Germline V gives CDR1 MGHRA, CDR2 YSYEKL. As DNA, the CDR3 is TGCGCCAGCAGAGGGGCCCTCTCTGGAAACACCATATATTTT. Residues: CASRGALSGNTIYF.

This chain uses TRBV4-1 with TRBJ2-1; 9 bases fit TRBD2. In germline, CDR1 is MGHRA, CDR2 YSYEKL. Trimming at V came to 3 bases and at J to 4 bases, leaving 7 bases not matched to a gene. There are 16 residues in the CDR3. CDR3 loop: CASSQPGTSRYNEQFF. CDR3 nucleotide sequence: TGCGCCAGCAGCCAGCCCGGGACTAGCAGGTACAATGAGCAGTTCTTC.

The rearrangement uses TRBV5-4 and TRBJ2-7; TRBD1 might be the D (8 bases). Germline V gene lookup returns CDR1 SGHNT and CDR2 YYREEE (reference sequence). Trimming shortened V by 3 bases and J by 6 bases, and 16 bases separated the two germline ends. The CDR3 has 14 residues. DNA of the CDR3: TGTGCCAGCAGCTCCGGACAGGGCGGGAGCGAGCAGTACTTC. Encoded protein: CASSSGQGGSEQYF.

V usage is TRBV19 and J usage is TRBJ2-5; D may match TRBD1 or TRBD2 (5 bases each). V lost 5 bases and J lost 2, with 18 bases in between. This CDR3 is 16 amino acids long. The germline gives CDR1 LNHDA, CDR2 SQIVND (reference sequence). The CDR3 is CASSPPRGREQETQYF. CDR3 bases: TGTGCCAGTAGTCCGCCAAGGGGCCGGGAACAAGAGACCCAGTACTTC. The full variable domain, rest sourced from reference TRBV19 and TRBJ2-5, is DGGITQSPKYLFRKEGQNVTLSCEQNLNHDAMYWYRQDPGQGLRLIYYSQIVNDFQKGDIAEGYSVSREKKESFPLTVTSAQKNPTAFYLCASSPPRGREQETQYFGPGTRLLVL.

This clone was seen only once. This sequence joins TRBV4-1 and TRBJ2-7; D is ambiguous. The CDR3 extends over 17 amino acids. Germline V lookup: CDR1 MGHRA, CDR2 YSYEKL. V was clipped by 3 bases and J by 2 bases, with 20 bases between them. The CDR3 region is CASSHPGTVSLTYEQYF. CDR3 coding DNA: TGCGCCAGCAGCCATCCTGGCACGGTGAGCCTAACCTACGAGCAGTACTTC.

The chain recombines TRBV27 with TRBJ2-1, with D unclear. V gave up 6 bases and J gave up 7 bases, with 10 bases separating them. The CDR3 runs to 12 residues. CDR1 and CDR2 from the germline V gene are MNHEY and SMNVEV (reference sequence). The chain's CDR3 is CASRDLENEQFF. The CDR3 DNA sequence: TGTGCCAGCAGGGACCTGGAGAATGAGCAGTTCTTC.

This clone was seen just once. V is TRBV5-4 and J is TRBJ1-2; 9 bases agree with TRBD1. Germline lookup yields CDR1 SGHNT and CDR2 YYREEE (reference sequence). V was clipped by 0 bases and J by 6 bases; unmatched bases: 9. This CDR3 comprises 16 residues. CDR3 loop: CASSLGIMDRGHGYTF. Written as DNA, the CDR3 is TGTGCCAGCAGCTTGGGGATAATGGACAGGGGACATGGCTACACCTTC.

This chain links TRBV2 with TRBJ1-2, with 8 bases that match TRBD1. CDR1 is SNHLY, CDR2 FYNNEI, per germline. The CDR3 consists of 14 residues. V trimming: 1 base; J trimming: 5 bases; junction bases outside the gene matches: 3. Here the CDR3 DNA reads TGTGCCAGCAGTGAAGTGACAGGGGAATATGGCTACACCTTC. It is translated as CASSEVTGEYGYTF.

Concerning this clone: The junction departs from the called germline gene at one end, perhaps through a read error. The gene calls are TRBV5-1 and TRBJ2-1; possible D gene TRBD2, 6 bases. The CDR3 runs to 15 residues. Germline V gene sequence: CDR1 SGHRS, CDR2 YFSETQ. In nucleotides, the CDR3 is TGCGCCAGCAGCGGGCGGGGAATCTCCCACAATGAGCAGTTCTTC. Protein product: CASSGRGISHNEQFF.

In this sample, this clone turned up once. CDR3 coding DNA: TGTGCCAGCAGTTACCTAAGGCGGGGAAACTATGGCTACACCTTC. Translating gives CASSYLRRGNYGYTF. The chain uses TRBV6-6 and TRBJ1-2; D gene ambiguous. V was clipped by 2 bases and J by 2 bases, with 12 bases between them. Germline V lookup: CDR1 MNHNY, CDR2 SVGAGI (reference sequence). The CDR3 runs 15 residues.

The chain couples TRBV7-2 to TRBJ1-5; TRBD1 aligns across 9 bases. CDR1 SGHTA and CDR2 FQGNSA come from the germline V gene. The CDR3 spans 14 residues. Trimming at V came to 5 bases and at J to 6 bases, leaving 5 bases not matched to a gene. In nucleotides, the CDR3 is TGTGCCAGCAGCGTGGACAGGGGAGGTCAGCCCCAGCATTTT. Protein product: CASSVDRGGQPQHF. The full variable domain, its missing parts supplied by reference TRBV7-2 and TRBJ1-5, is GAGVSQSPSNKVTEKGKDVELRCDPISGHTALYWYRQSLGQGLEFLIYFQGNSAPDKSGLPSDRFSAERTGGSVSTLTIQRTQQEDSAVYLCASSVDRGGQPQHFGDGTRLSIL.

In its sample, this clone was seen a few times. The chain couples TRBV7-9 to TRBJ1-5; no clear D gene. CDR1 is SEHNR and CDR2 is FQNEAQ in the germline V gene (reference sequence). V shed 4 bases and J shed 4 bases, with 5 bases lying between them. The CDR3 runs 12 residues. The CDR3: CASSSQNQPQHF. CDR3 nucleotides: TGTGCCAGCAGCTCCCAAAATCAGCCCCAGCATTTT.

The chain joins TRBV13 to TRBJ2-4, with unresolved D. The CDR3 has 16 amino acids. The germline gives CDR1 PRHDT, CDR2 FYEKMQ (reference sequence). The V gene lost 8 bases and the J gene lost 3 bases, with 20 bases spanning the gap. The CDR3 sequence is CASSVSSWGDKNIQYF. The CDR3 nucleotides read TGTGCCAGCTCCGTCTCAAGTTGGGGTGACAAAAACATTCAGTACTTC.

V gene TRBV28 combines with J gene TRBJ2-5; 13 nucleotides agree with TRBD2. Germline lookup yields CDR1 MDHEN and CDR2 SYDVKM. This CDR3 comprises 18 residues. V lost 3 bases, J lost 1 base, and 8 bases stayed unmatched. The CDR3 DNA sequence: TGTGCCAGCAGTTTGGTTGTGACTAGCGGGAGGTTCCAAGAGACCCAGTACTTC. Translation: CASSLVVTSGRFQETQYF.

The V call is TRBV5-1, the J call TRBJ1-1; TRBD1 matches at 11 bases. CDR1 and CDR2 (germline): SGHRS, YFSETQ. This CDR3 spans 15 amino acids. The V gene end was trimmed by 3 bases and the J gene end by 4 bases; junction bases not matched to a gene: 5. In DNA form, the CDR3 reads TGCGCCAGCAGCTATGGACAGGGGGCCGTCACTGAAGCTTTCTTT. It yields the protein CASSYGQGAVTEAFF.

As to this clone: This same CDR3 is encoded by further DNA sequences in the sample. The chain carries TRBV7-9 and TRBJ1-2, with 11 bases lining up with TRBD1. V was pared by 5 bases and J by 3 bases, with 5 bases of the junction left unmatched. The CDR3 consists of 15 residues. Per germline, CDR1 SEHNR and CDR2 FQNEAQ (reference sequence). CDR3 nucleotide sequence: TGTGCCAGCAGCCTCGGACAGGGGGCGGACTATGGCTACACCTTC. This encodes CASSLGQGADYGYTF.

The chain recombines TRBV30 with TRBJ2-1; 13 bases match TRBD2. The CDR3 length is 15 residues. The junction had 5 bases not matched to a gene; V was cut back by 3 bases and J by 6 bases. In germline, CDR1 is GTSNPN, CDR2 SVGIG (reference sequence). As DNA, the CDR3 is TGTGCCTGGAGCAGGACTAGCGGGAGCGCCAATGAGCAGTTCTTC. Translation: CAWSRTSGSANEQFF.

V usage is TRBV5-1 and J usage is TRBJ2-3, with D perhaps matching TRBD2 (5 bases). The germline V and J ends were trimmed by 0 bases and 12 bases, with 14 bases remaining between them. The CDR3 totals 13 residues. Germline values: CDR1 SGHRS, CDR2 YFSETQ. CDR3 DNA sequence: TGCGCCAGCAGCTTGGAAGTCGGGGTTCCCCAGTATTTT. Translation: CASSLEVGVPQYF.

In regard to this clone: At the DNA level, this CDR3 is encoded by other sequences in the same sample as well. This chain connects TRBV27 to TRBJ2-3, with D perhaps matching TRBD2 (6 bases). The CDR3 loop spans 14 amino acids. Germline V CDR1 and CDR2: MNHEY, SMNVEV (reference sequence). V was clipped by 3 bases and J by 1 base, with 8 bases between them. The CDR3 reads CASSFLAGTDTQYF. CDR3 bases: TGTGCCAGCAGTTTTTTAGCGGGCACAGATACGCAGTATTTT.

This chain uses TRBV28 with TRBJ1-5; D might be TRBD1 (6 bases). Germline V gives CDR1 MDHEN, CDR2 SYDVKM. This CDR3 is 15 amino acids long. V lost 8 bases and J lost 2, with 16 bases in between. CDR3 sequence: CASGQGGPGNQPQHF. DNA of the CDR3: TGTGCCAGCGGGCAAGGGGGGCCGGGCAATCAGCCCCAGCATTTT.

The V gene is TRBV6-6, the J gene TRBJ2-5; D gene uncertain. CDR3 size: 11 residues. V was pared by 8 bases and J by 2 bases, with 6 bases between. From germline, CDR1 is MNHNY and CDR2 SVGAGI (reference sequence). CDR3 bases: TGTGCCAGCCGGGCGCAAGAGACCCAGTACTTC. This sequence encodes CASRAQETQYF.